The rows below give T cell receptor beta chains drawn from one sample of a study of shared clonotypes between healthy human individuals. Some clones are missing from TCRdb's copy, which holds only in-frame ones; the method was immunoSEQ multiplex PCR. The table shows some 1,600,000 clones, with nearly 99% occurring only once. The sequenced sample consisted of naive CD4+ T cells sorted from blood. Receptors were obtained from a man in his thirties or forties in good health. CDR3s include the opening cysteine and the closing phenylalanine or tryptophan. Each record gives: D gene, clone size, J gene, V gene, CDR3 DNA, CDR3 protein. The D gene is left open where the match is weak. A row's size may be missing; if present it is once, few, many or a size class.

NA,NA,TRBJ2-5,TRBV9,TGTGCCAGCAGCGTAGGAGGGGCGGAGACCCAGTACTTC,CASSVGGAETQYF
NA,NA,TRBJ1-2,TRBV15,TGTGCCACCAGCAGTGGTCCGAACTATGGCTACACCTTC,CATSSGPNYGYTF
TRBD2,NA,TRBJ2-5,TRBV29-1,TGCAGCGTGACCGCCGGGGGGGAGACCCAGTACTTC,CSVTAGGETQYF
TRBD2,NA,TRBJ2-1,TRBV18,TGTGCCAGCTCTCCGGGACTAGCTGACCTGGGCGAGCAGTTCTTC,CASSPGLADLGEQFF
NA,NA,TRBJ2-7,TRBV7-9,TGTGCCAGCAGCCCCCGAGCCGGGACACCACTCTACGAGCAGTACTTC,CASSPRAGTPLYEQYF
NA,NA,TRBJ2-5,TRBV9,TGTGCCAGCAGCCCCAGACAGACCCAAGAGACCCAGTACTTC,CASSPRQTQETQYF
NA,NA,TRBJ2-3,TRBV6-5,TGTGCCAGCAAGGGCGGCTTCGGCACAGATACGCAGTATTTT,CASKGGFGTDTQYF
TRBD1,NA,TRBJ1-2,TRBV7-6,TGTGCCAGCAGCCCAGTACCCGGACAGGGCGAGGTTGAGACGGCTAACTATGGCTACACCTTC,CASSPVPGQGEVETANYGYTF
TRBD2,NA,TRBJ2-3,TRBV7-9,TGTGCCAGCAGCTTAGCAGCGGGAGGCGCCACAGATACGCAGTATTTT,CASSLAAGGATDTQYF
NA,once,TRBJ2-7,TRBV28,TGTGCCAGCAACTCCGGGACACCTTACGAGCAGTACTTC,CASNSGTPYEQYF
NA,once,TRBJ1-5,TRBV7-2,TGTGCCAGCAGCACTATGAATCAGCCCCAGCATTTT,CASSTMNQPQHF
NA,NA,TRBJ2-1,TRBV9,TGTGCCAGCAGCGTAGACGTACACCGATTTTCGGACAATGAGCAGTTCTTC,CASSVDVHRFSDNEQFF
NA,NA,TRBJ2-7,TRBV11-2,TGTGCCAGCAGCTTAGATTGGGACCTCCACGAGCAGTACTTC,CASSLDWDLHEQYF
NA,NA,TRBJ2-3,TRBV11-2,TGTGCCAGCAGCTTATCCGGATTCACAGATACGCAGTATTTT,CASSLSGFTDTQYF
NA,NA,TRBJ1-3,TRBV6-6,TGTGCCAGCACACCAGGAGGCTCTCTCTCTGGAAACACCATATATTTT,CASTPGGSLSGNTIYF
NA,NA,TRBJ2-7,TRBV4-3,TGCGCCAGCAGCCAAGAGCCGGGCATCTACGAGCAGTACTTC,CASSQEPGIYEQYF
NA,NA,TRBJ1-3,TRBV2,TGTGCCAGCAGTGAGGAAGCAGGCCCCTACTTAGGCTCTGGAAACACCATATATTTT,CASSEEAGPYLGSGNTIYF
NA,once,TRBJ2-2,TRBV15,TGTGCCACCAGCAGAGACCGAGCGAACACCGGGGAGCTGTTTTTT,CATSRDRANTGELFF
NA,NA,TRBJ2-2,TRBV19,TGTGCCAGTAGTACCGACAGGGCGGGATCCGGGGAGCTGTTTTTT,CASSTDRAGSGELFF
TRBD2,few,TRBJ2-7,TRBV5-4,TGTGCCAGCAGCCCCGGGACTAGCGGTTACGAGCAGTACTTC,CASSPGTSGYEQYF
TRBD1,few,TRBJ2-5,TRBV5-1,TGCGCCAGCAGCTCCCAGACAGGGCAAGAGACCCAGTACTTC,CASSSQTGQETQYF
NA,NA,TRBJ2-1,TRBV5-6,TGTGCCAGCAGCCTCCCCGGATTGAGCGGGTCTAATGAGCAGTTCTTC,CASSLPGLSGSNEQFF
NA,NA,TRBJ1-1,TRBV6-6,TGTGCCGCGCCAGGGGTGCAGGGCATGAACACTGAAGCTTTCTTT,CAAPGVQGMNTEAFF
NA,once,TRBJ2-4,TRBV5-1,TGCGCCAGCAGCTTGGAGGACAGACAGTACTTC,CASSLEDRQYF
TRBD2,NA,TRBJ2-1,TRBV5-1,TGCGCCAGCAGCTTGCGGCCGGGAGGGTACAATGAGCAGTTCTTC,CASSLRPGGYNEQFF
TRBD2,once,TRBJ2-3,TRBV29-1,TGCAGCGTTAGACTAGCGGGAGTGGCAGATACGCAGTATTTT,CSVRLAGVADTQYF
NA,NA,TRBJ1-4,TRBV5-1,TGCGCCAGCAGCCGGGAGGGTGCAACTAATGAAAAACTGTTTTTT,CASSREGATNEKLFF
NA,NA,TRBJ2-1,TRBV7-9,TGTGCCAGCAGTCCCAGATCCGAGAATGAGCAGTTCTTC,CASSPRSENEQFF
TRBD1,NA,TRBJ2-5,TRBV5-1,TGCGCCAGCGGGCAGGGGGTGGATGAGACCCAGTACTTC,CASGQGVDETQYF
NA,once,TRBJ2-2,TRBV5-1,TGCGCCAGCAGCTTGTTTGCGGGTTCGAATACCGGGGAGCTGTTTTTT,CASSLFAGSNTGELFF
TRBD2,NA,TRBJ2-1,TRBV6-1,TGTGCCAGCAGTGGCGGGAGGGCCATTAGCGATGAGCAGTTCTTC,CASSGGRAISDEQFF
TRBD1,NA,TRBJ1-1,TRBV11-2,TGTGCCAGCAGCGCGTGGACAGGGGTAGGCCTGGCGGGTGAAGCTTTCTTT,CASSAWTGVGLAGEAFF
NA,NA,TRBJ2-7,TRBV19,TGTGCCAGTAGCCCCGACAGGCGCTCCTACGAGCAGTACTTC,CASSPDRRSYEQYF
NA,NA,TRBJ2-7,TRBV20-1,TGCAGTGCGAAGGACTACGAGCAGTACTTC,CSAKDYEQYF
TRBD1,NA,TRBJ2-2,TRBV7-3,TGTGCCAGCAGCTCATCCGGGACAGTCAACACCGGGGAGCTGTTTTTT,CASSSSGTVNTGELFF
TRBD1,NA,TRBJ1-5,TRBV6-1,TGTGCCAGCAGTGCATCCAGGCAGGGGGCAAGGCAGCCCCAGCATTTT,CASSASRQGARQPQHF
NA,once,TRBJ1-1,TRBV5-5,TGTGCCAGCAGCTTGGTGCATGGAGACACTGAAGCTTTCTTT,CASSLVHGDTEAFF
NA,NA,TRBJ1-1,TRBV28,TGTGCCAGCAGTTTATATTTCGGAAACACTGAAGCTTTCTTT,CASSLYFGNTEAFF
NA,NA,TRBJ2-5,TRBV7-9,TGTGCCAGCAGCAAGGGGGGAGAGACCCAGTACTTC,CASSKGGETQYF
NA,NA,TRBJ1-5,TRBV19,TGTGCCAGTAGTATAATTTTATGGGAGCAGCCCCAGCATTTT,CASSIILWEQPQHF
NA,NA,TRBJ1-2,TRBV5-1,TGCGCCAGCAGCTTAGGGAGTGGAGACTACTATGGCTACACCTTC,CASSLGSGDYYGYTF
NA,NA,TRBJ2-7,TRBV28,TGTGCCAGCAGTTTTCAAGCTTTCTACGAGCAGTACTTC,CASSFQAFYEQYF
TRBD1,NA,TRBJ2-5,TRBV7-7,TGTGCTAGCAGCCCAGGGACAGGGCGGCAGTACTTC,CASSPGTGRQYF
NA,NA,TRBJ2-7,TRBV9,TGTGCCAGCAGCGTAGGTAGCGTCTCCTACGAGCAGTACTTC,CASSVGSVSYEQYF
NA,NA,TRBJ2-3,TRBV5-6,TGTGCCAGCAAGACCATTCCTAGCACAGATACGCAGTATTTT,CASKTIPSTDTQYF
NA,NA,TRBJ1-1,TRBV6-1,TGTGCCAGCAGTCCAGGGGCGAACACTGAAGCTTTCTTT,CASSPGANTEAFF
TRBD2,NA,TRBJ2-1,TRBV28,TGTGCCAGCAGTTTATGGGGGACTAGCGGGAGATTTGACTACAATGAGCAGTTCTTC,CASSLWGTSGRFDYNEQFF
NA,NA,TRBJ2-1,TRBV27,TGTGCCAGCAGTTTCCCCCAGGCGGGGACCAATGAGCAGTTCTTC,CASSFPQAGTNEQFF
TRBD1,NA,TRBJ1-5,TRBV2,TGTGCCAGCGTCGCGGACAGGGGAAATCAGCCCCAGCATTTT,CASVADRGNQPQHF